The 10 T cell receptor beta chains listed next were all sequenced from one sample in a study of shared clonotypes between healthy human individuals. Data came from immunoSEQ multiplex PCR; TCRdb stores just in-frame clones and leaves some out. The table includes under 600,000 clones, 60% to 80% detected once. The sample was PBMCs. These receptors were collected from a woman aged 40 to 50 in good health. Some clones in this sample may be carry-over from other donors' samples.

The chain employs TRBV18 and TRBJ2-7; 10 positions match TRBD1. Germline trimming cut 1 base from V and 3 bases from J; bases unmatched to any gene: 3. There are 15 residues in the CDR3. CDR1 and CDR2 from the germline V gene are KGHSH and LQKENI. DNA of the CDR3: TGTGCCAGCTCACCACTAAGGACAGGGGGCTACGAGCAGTACTTC. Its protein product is CASSPLRTGGYEQYF.

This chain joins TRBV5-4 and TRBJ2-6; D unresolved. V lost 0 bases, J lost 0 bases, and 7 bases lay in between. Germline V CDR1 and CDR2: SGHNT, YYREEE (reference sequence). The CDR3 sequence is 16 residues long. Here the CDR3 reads CASSLAGYSGANVLTF. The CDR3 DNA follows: TGTGCCAGCAGCTTGGCTGGGTACTCTGGGGCCAACGTCCTGACTTTC.

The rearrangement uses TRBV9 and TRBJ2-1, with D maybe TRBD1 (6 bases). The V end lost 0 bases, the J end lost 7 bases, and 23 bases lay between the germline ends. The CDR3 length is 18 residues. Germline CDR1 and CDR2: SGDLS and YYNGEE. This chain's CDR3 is CASSVGPVAGVAGNEQFF. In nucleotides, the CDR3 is TGTGCCAGCAGCGTAGGACCCGTCGCAGGGGTAGCCGGGAATGAGCAGTTCTTC.

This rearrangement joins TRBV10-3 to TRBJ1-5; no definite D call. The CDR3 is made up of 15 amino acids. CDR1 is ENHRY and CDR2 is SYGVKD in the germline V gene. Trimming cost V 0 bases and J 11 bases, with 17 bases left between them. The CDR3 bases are TGTGCCATCAGTGAGTCGGTTTTAAGTACCGTGGCCCAGCATTTT. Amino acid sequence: CAISESVLSTVAQHF.

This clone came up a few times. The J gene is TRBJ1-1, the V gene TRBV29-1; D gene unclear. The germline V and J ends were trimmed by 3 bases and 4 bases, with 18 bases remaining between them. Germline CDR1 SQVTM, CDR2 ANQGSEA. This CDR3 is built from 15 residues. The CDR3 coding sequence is TGCAGCGTTGATAAAGAAGGGATTGGGATCACTGAAGCTTTCTTT. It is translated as CSVDKEGIGITEAFF.

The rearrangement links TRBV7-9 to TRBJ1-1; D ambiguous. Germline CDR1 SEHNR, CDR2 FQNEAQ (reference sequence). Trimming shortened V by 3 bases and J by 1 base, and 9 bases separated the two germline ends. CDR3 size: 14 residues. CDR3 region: CASSFSTGNTEAFF. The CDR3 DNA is TGTGCCAGCAGCTTCTCTACGGGGAACACTGAAGCTTTCTTT.

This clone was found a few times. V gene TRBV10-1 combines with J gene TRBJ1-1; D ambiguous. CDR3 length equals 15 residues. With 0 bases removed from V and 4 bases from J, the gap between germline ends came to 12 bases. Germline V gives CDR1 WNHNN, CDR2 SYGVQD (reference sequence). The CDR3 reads CASSESGSAGTEAFF. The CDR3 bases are TGCGCCAGCAGTGAGTCGGGATCCGCAGGCACTGAAGCTTTCTTT.

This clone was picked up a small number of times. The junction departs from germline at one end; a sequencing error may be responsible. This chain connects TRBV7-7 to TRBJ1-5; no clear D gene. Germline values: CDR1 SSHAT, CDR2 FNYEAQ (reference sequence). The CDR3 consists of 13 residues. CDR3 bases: TGTGCTAGCAGCCAAGACATTTATCAGCCCCAGCATTTT. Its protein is CASSQDIYQPQHF.

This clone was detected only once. This CDR3 reads CASRQQDLTSLELFF. CDR3 DNA: TGTGCCAGCAGGCAACAGGACCTCACCTCCTTGGAGCTGTTTTTT. J is TRBJ2-2 and V is TRBV6-1; D possibly corresponds to TRBD1 (5 bases). Germline V CDR1 and CDR2: MNHNS, SASEGT. This CDR3 comprises 15 residues. Trimming removed 6 bases at V and 10 bases at J, with 21 bases between.

The CDR3 spells CASSPYGSFNEKLFF. The CDR3 DNA reads as TGTGCCAGTAGTCCCTACGGCAGCTTTAATGAAAAACTGTTTTTT. The chain recombines TRBV19 with TRBJ1-4; D not resolved. The V end lost 5 bases, the J end lost 4 bases, and 14 bases lay between the germline ends. The CDR3 sequence is 15 residues long. Germline loops: CDR1 LNHDA, CDR2 SQIVND (reference sequence).